This T cell receptor (beta chain) is from a study of T cells after yellow fever vaccination (dated by TCRdb to about 2019). Broadly, across the study: Libraries from fractions with low cell numbers were prepared with the SMART-Seq v4 Ultra Low Input RNA kit. To track T-cell clones before and after primary and booster YFV17D yellow fever vaccination, bulk TCR alpha and beta repertoires were sequenced longitudinally. The cohort comprised two healthy male donors, one aged 18 to 29 and one aged 30 to 40 years. Blood was collected at multiple timepoints before and after primary and secondary immunization, and bulk PBMC replicates and cell subsets were isolated. What the research found in general, with its limitations: FACS-sorted repertoires could contain abundant contaminating clonotypes from the bulk population, so computational filtering was required. A small share of clonotypes occurred in both CD4 and CD8 compartments, likely arising from convergent recombination. After the booster, most of the clones that had expanded following primary vaccination were detected again (roughly 96% of CD4 and 80% to 90% of CD8), which suggests that memory was broadly maintained. Because only a couple of donors were included in the study, the extent to which the findings can be generalized is limited. Compared with the primary T-cell response, the secondary T-cell response was weaker but faster, peaking on day 5 rather than day 15.

This clonotype was detected a few times. It lacks a known antigen. No per-base quality is available; no much larger clone lies one base away. Sample treatment or condition, as interpreted from the label and publication: live attenuated yellow fever vaccine strain. A standard Ficoll-Paque protocol was used to isolate PBMCs from peripheral blood. Dynabeads CD4 and CD8 positive selection kits were used to isolate CD4 and CD8 T-cell fractions. TriZol was used to extract RNA from bulk PBMCs, from CD4 and CD8 fractions, and from dextramer-positive and dextramer-negative fractions. TCR cDNA was synthesized by 5'RACE template switching, which introduced a universal primer site and unique molecular identifiers. Priming of cDNA synthesis was performed from both the TCR alpha and TCR beta constant segments. Two PCR steps were used to amplify libraries, with sample barcodes and sequencing adapters being added in the second step. Sequencing of libraries was performed on Illumina HiSeq 2500 (2x100 bp) or NovaSeq (2x150 bp). Concerning the study's data processing: MIGEC was used to demultiplex reads and collapse the reads into UMI consensus sequences, and MiXCR was used for V(D)J alignment. Vaccine-responding clonotypes were defined with edgeR using replicate PBMC samples, requiring FDR below 0.01 and a log2 fold change above 5 up to day 15. Each bulk clonotype was labeled CD4 or CD8 based on which sequenced repertoire, CD4 or CD8, contained the clonotype at higher abundance. TCRdb reprocessing: public reads trimmed at Q25 with fastp, clones called with MiXCR, in-frame beta chains kept. Every CDR3 protein is listed once, alongside the most common genes and DNA of its rows. The V and J calls and clone size are TCRdb's, not the authors'. For this sample there are roughly 70,000 distinct CDR3 sequences; roughly 7.7% appear just once. 41% of the sample lies in the top ten.

This sequence originates from a man aged 25-45 years who received the YFV17D yellow fever vaccine. The sequences come from CD8+ T cells sorted from PBMCs, collected on the day of the yellow fever booster vaccination.

The CDR3 loop reads CASSLEDYNEQFF. The DNA reads TGTGCCAGCAGCTTGGAAGATTACAATGAGCAGTTCTTC. The rearranged chain carries TRBV5-5 and TRBJ2-1; there is no confident call for the D gene. The germline V gene (reference sequence) provides CDR1 SGHKS and CDR2 YYEKEE. Its CDR3 holds 13 amino acids, cysteine through phenylalanine. Only the CDR3 portion is preserved as DNA: 39 bases, with reading frame beginning at the first base. The junction carries 5 bases between V and J, which are trimmed by 0 bases and 4 bases respectively.